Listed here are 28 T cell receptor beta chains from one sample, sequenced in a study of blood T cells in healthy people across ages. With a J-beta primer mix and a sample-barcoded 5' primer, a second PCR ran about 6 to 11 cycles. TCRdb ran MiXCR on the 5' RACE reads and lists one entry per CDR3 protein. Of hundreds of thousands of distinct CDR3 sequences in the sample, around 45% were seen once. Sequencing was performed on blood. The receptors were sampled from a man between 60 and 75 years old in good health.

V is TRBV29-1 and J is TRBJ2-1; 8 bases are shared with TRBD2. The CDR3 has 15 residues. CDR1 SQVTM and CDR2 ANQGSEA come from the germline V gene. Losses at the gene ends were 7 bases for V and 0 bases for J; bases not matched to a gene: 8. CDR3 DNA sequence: TGCAGCGCCGGGAGGGGGGGCAGCTCCTACAATGAGCAGTTCTTC. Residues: CSAGRGGSSYNEQFF.

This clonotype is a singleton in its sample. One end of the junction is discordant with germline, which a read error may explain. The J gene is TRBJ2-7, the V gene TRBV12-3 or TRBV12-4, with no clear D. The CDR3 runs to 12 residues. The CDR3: CVSSSPENEQYF. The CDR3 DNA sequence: TGTGTCAGCAGTTCACCGGAGAACGAGCAGTACTTC.

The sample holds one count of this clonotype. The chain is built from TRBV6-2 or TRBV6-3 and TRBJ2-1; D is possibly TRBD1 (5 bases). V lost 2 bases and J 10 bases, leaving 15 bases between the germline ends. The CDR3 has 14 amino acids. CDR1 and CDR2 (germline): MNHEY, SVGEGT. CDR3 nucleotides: TGTGCCAGCAGTTACGGGCCCTCGAAGGGGGAGCAGTTCTTC. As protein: CASSYGPSKGEQFF.

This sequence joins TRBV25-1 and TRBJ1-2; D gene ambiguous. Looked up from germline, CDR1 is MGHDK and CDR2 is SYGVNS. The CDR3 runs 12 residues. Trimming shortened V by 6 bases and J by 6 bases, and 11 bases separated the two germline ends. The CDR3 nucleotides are TGTGCCAGCAGGGATGGATACCATGGCTACACCTTC. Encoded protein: CASRDGYHGYTF.

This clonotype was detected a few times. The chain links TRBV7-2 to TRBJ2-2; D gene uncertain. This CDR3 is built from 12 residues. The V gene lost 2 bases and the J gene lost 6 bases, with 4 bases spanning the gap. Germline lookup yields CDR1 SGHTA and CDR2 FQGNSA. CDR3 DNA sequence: TGTGCCAGCAGCTTATCGCCCGGGGAGCTGTTTTTT. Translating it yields CASSLSPGELFF.

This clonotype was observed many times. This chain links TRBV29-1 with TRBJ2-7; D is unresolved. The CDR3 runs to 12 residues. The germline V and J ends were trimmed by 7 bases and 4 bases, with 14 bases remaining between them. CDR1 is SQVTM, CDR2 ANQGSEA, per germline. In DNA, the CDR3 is TGCAGCGCAACGGGTCCCGCTTACGAGCAGTACTTC. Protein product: CSATGPAYEQYF.

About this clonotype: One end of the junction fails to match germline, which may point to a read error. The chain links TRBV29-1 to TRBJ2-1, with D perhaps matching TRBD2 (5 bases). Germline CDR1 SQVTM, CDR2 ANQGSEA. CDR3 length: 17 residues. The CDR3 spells CSVEELGNSNSCNEQFF. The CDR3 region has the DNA TGCAGCGTTGAAGAACTAGGGAACAGCAACTCCTGCAATGAGCAGTTCTTC.

The CDR3 region is CASKESKNIQYF. The CDR3 DNA follows: TGTGCCAGTAAAGAGTCAAAAAACATTCAGTACTTC. The rearrangement links TRBV2 to TRBJ2-4, with D uncertain. Looked up from germline, CDR1 is SNHLY and CDR2 is FYNNEI. The CDR3 is 12 amino acids. Between the trimmed V and J ends, which lost 9 bases and 4 bases, there was a span of 10 bases.

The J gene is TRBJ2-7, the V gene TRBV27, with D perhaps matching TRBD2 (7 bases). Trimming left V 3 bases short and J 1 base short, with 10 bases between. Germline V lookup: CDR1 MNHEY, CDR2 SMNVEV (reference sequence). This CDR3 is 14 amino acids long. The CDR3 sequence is CASSLRGPSYEQYF. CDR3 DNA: TGTGCCAGCAGTTTGCGGGGGCCTTCCTACGAGCAGTACTTC.

In nucleotides, the CDR3 is TGTGCCAGCTCACAGGGAATTACCCAGCCCCAGCATTTT. This translates into CASSQGITQPQHF. The chain joins TRBV18 to TRBJ1-5; unclear D gene. Trimming stripped 4 bases from V and 7 bases from J, with 11 bases between. Germline values: CDR1 KGHSH, CDR2 LQKENI. The CDR3 sequence is 13 residues long. Drawing the rest from reference TRBV18 and TRBJ1-5, the complete variable domain is NAGVMQNPRHLVRRRGQEARLRCSPMKGHSHVYWYRQLPEEGLKFMVYLQKENIIDESGMPKERFSAEFPKEGPSILRIQQVVRGDSAAYFCASSQGITQPQHFGDGTRLSIL.

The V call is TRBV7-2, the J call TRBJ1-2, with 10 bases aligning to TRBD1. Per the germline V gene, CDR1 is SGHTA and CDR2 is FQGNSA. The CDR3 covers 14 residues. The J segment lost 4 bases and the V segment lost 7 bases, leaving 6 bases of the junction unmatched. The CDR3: CASKMDRGVYGYTF. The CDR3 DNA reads TGTGCCAGCAAAATGGACAGGGGGGTCTATGGCTACACCTTC.

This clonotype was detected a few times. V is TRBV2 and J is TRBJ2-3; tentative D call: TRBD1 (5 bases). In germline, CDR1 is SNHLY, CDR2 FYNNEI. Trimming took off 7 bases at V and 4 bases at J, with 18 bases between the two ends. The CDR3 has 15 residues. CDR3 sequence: CASNFPGRASDTQYF. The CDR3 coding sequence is TGTGCCAGCAATTTTCCCGGCAGGGCCTCAGATACGCAGTATTTT.

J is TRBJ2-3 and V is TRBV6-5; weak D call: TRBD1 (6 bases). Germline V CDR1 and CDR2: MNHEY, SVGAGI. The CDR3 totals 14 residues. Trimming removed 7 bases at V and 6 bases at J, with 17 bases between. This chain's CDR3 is CASTKRQGKDTQYF. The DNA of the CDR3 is TGTGCCAGCACCAAGCGGCAGGGGAAGGATACGCAGTATTTT.

CDR3 residues: CSAREAGRGSYNSPLHF. The CDR3 DNA reads TGCAGTGCTAGAGAGGCTGGAAGAGGCTCCTATAATTCACCCCTCCACTTT. The V call is TRBV20-1, the J call TRBJ1-6; D ambiguous. CDR3 length equals 17 residues. The germline CDR1 and CDR2 sequences are DFQATT and SNEGSKA (reference sequence). V was pared by 0 bases and J by 0 bases, with 12 bases between.

The CDR3, as DNA: TGCAGCGTTGTAGGTCAGATCTATGGCTACACCTTC. Protein product: CSVVGQIYGYTF. This chain joins TRBV29-1 and TRBJ1-2, with D unresolved. The CDR3 length is 12 residues. Trimming took off 4 bases at V and 4 bases at J, with 10 bases between the two ends. CDR1 and CDR2 from the germline V gene are SQVTM and ANQGSEA.

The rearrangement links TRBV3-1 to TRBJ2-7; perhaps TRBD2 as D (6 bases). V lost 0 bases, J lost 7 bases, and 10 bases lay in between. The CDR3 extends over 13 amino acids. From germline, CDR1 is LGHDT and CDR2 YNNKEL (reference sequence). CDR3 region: CASSQDQGGEQYF. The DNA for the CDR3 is TGTGCCAGCAGCCAAGATCAGGGAGGTGAGCAGTACTTC.

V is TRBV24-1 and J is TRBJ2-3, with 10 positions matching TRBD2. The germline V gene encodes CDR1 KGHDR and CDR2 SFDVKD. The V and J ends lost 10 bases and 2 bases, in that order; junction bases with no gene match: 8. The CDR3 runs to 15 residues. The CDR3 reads CATGTSGAYTDTQYF. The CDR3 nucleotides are TGTGCCACGGGAACTAGCGGGGCGTACACAGATACGCAGTATTTT.

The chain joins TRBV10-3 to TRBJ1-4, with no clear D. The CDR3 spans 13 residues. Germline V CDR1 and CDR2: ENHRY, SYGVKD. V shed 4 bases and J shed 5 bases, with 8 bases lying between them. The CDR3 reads CAISGTGNEKLFF. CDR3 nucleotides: TGTGCCATCAGTGGGACGGGGAATGAAAAACTGTTTTTT.

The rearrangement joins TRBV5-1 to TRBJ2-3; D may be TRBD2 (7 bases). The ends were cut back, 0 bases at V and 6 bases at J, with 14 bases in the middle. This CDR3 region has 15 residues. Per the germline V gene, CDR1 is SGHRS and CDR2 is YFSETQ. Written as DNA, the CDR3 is TGCGCCAGCAGCTTGGAGGGGGGGCGATTGGATACGCAGTATTTT. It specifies CASSLEGGRLDTQYF. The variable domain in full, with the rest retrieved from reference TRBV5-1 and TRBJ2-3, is KAGVTQTPRYLIKTRGQQVTLSCSPISGHRSVSWYQQTPGQGLQFLFEYFSETQRNKGNFPGRFSGRQFSNSRSEMNVSTLELGDSALYLCASSLEGGRLDTQYFGPGTRLTVL.

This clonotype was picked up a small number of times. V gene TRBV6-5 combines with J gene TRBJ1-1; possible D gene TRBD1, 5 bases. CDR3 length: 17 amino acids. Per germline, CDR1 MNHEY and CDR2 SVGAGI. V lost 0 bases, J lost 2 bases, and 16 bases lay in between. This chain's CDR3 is CASSYSRTLTENTEAFF. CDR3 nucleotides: TGTGCCAGCAGTTACTCGAGGACACTAACTGAAAACACTGAAGCTTTCTTT.

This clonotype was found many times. The CDR3 protein is CASSQDHGRAKLETQYF. The CDR3 DNA reads as TGCGCCAGCAGCCAAGATCATGGAAGGGCTAAGTTAGAGACCCAGTACTTC. The gene calls are TRBV4-1 and TRBJ2-5; unclear D gene. Looked up from germline, CDR1 is MGHRA and CDR2 is YSYEKL. This CDR3 has 17 residues. V lost 0 bases to trimming and J lost 4 bases, with 18 bases between them.

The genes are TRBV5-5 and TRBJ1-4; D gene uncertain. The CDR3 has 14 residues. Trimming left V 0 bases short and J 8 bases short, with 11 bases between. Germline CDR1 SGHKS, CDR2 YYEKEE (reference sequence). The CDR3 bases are TGTGCCAGCAGCTTGGAAGGGCTGGAGGAAAAACTGTTTTTT. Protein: CASSLEGLEEKLFF.

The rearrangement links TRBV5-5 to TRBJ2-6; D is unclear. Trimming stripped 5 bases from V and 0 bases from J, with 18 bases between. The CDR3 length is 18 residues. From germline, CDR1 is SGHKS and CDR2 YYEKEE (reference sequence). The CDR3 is CASRKRREGSSGANVLTF. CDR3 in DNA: TGTGCCAGCAGAAAACGGCGCGAAGGAAGCTCTGGGGCCAACGTCCTGACTTTC. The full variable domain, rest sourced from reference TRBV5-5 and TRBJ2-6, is DAGVTQSPTHLIKTRGQQVTLRCSPISGHKSVSWYQQVLGQGPQFIFQYYEKEERGRGNFPDRFSARQFPNYSSELNVNALLLGDSALYLCASRKRREGSSGANVLTFGAGSRLTVL.

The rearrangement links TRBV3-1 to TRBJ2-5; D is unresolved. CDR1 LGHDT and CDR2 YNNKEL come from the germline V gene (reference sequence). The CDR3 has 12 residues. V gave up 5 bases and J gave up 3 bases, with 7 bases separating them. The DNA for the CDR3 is TGTGCCAGCAGCATCAGTAAAGAGACCCAGTACTTC. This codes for CASSISKETQYF.

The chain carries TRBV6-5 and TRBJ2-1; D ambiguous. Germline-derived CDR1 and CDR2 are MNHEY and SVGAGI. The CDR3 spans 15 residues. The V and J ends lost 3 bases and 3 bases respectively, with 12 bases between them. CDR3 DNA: TGTGCCAGCAGTTATCTGGCGCCCCTCTACAATGAGCAGTTCTTC. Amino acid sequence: CASSYLAPLYNEQFF.

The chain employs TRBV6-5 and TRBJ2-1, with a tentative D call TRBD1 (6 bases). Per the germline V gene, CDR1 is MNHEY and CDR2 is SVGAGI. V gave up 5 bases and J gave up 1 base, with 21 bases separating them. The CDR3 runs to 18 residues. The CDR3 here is CASSNTYPPDRSYNEQFF. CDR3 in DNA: TGTGCCAGCAGTAACACATACCCCCCGGACAGATCCTACAATGAGCAGTTCTTC.

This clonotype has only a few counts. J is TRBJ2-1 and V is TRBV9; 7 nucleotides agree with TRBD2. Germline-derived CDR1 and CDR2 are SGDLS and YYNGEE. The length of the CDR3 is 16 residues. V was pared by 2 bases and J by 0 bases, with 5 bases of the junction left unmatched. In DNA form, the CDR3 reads TGTGCCAGCAGCGTCGGAGCGGGGAGCTCCTACAATGAGCAGTTCTTC. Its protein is CASSVGAGSSYNEQFF.

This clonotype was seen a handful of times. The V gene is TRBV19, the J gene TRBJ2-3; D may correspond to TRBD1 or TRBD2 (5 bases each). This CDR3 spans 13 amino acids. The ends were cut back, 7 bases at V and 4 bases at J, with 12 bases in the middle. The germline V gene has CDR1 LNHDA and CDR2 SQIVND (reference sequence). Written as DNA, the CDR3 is TGTGCCAGTAACCAGCAGGGAGCAGATACGCAGTATTTT. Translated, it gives CASNQQGADTQYF.